This T cell receptor (beta chain) emerged from a study of naive and memory T cell subsets. Whole-study findings and limits: Naive repertoires, especially CD8, held a few larger clonotypes, possibly memory cells re-expressing CD45RA.

V lost 5 bases to trimming and J lost 1 base, with 12 bases between them. The length of the CDR3 is 14 residues. Looked up from germline, CDR1 is LNHNV and CDR2 is YYDKDF (reference sequence). On this clonotype: Its antigen is unidentified.

Two oligonucleotides, mixed equimolar, formed the beta constant-region primer covering TRBC1 and TRBC2. The ligated cDNA underwent four PCR rounds using SP2 and nested alpha and beta constant-region primers. TCRdb reprocessed the UMI-ligation and nested PCR reads with MiXCR, giving one entry per CDR3 protein. The sample consists of about 100,000 distinct CDR3 sequences, roughly 15% of them appearing once. The rearrangement uses TRBV15 and TRBJ2-7; maybe TRBD1 (6 bases). The receptor was derived from a human donor in good health. The sample comprised naive CD8+ T cells from blood. CDR3 residues: CATSSAGESYEQYF. Here the CDR3 DNA reads TGTGCCACCAGCTCAGCAGGGGAATCCTACGAGCAGTACTTC.